This TCR beta chain is from a study of T cells after yellow fever vaccination. Study-level background: The authors prepared low-cell-number fractions using SMART-Seq v4 Ultra Low Input.

A process of 5'RACE template switching, which added a universal primer site and UMIs, was used to make TCR cDNA. TCRdb processed the 5' RACE reads anew with MiXCR; each CDR3 protein has one entry. The sample yields under 400,000 distinct CDR3 sequences, 9.5% to 15% seen once. V dropped 8 bases and J dropped 2 bases, with 13 bases sitting between them. Germline values: CDR1 ENHRY, CDR2 SYGVKD. The CDR3 totals 14 residues. The sequence came from a man aged 18 to 35 who received the YFV17D yellow fever vaccine. The gene calls are TRBV10-3 and TRBJ1-5; possibly TRBD1 for D (6 bases). The input for sequencing was CD4+ T cells sorted from PBMCs, taken 15 days after the yellow fever booster vaccination. CDR3 loop: CAIRSGVGNQPQHF. In DNA form, the CDR3 reads TGTGCCATCCGATCAGGGGTTGGCAATCAGCCCCAGCATTTT.